This T cell receptor (beta chain) was identified during a study of memory CD4+ T cells and cytomegalovirus serostatus. Study-level information: Donors were healthy Belgian adults, under 10 CMV seropositive and under 30 seronegative. Study-wide points: Each of 55 to 80 CMV-associated TCRbeta sequences occurred in one to five individuals.

V shed 3 bases and J 11 bases; nucleotides not matched to a gene: 0. Germline V lookup: CDR1 SGHDN, CDR2 FVKESK. The CDR3 totals 11 residues. Sequencing used immunoSEQ multiplex PCR; TCRdb keeps in-frame clones, though not all of them. The data contain about 58,000 clones, 82% of them seen just once; the ten biggest clones take up just under 0.5%. Single viable CD3+CD4+CD8-CD45RO+ cells were sorted as the memory CD4+ T cells. Total CD4+ T cells were enriched by CD4 positive selection. This clone has a handful of counts. What it recognizes is unknown. This chain connects TRBV14 to TRBJ1-4, with 7 nucleotides matching TRBD1. This receptor was taken from an adult in good health and CMV-seronegative. Some clones in this sample may be carry-over from other donors' samples. Sequencing was performed on memory CD4+ T cells from blood. The CDR3 sequence: CASSQTGKLFF. The CDR3, as DNA: TGTGCCAGCAGCCAGACAGGGAAACTGTTTTTT.